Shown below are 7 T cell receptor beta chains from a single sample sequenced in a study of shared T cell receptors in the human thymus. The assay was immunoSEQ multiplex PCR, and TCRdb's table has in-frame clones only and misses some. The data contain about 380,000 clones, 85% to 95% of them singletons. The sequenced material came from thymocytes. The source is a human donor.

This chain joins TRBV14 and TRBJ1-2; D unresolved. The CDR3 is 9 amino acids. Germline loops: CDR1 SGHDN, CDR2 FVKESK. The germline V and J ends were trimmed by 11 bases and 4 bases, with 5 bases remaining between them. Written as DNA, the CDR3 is TGTGCCCGGCCCTATGGCTACACCTTC. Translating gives CARPYGYTF.

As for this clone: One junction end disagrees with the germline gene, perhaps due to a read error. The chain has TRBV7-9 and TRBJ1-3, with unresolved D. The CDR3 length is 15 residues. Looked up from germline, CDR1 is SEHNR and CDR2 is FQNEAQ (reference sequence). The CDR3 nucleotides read TGTGCCAGCAGATTAGGACGGTTCTCTGGAAACACCATATATTTT. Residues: CASRLGRFSGNTIYF.

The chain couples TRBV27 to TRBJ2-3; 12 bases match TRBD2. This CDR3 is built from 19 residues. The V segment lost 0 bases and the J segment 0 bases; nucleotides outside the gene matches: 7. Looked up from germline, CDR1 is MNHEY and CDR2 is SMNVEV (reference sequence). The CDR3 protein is CASSLSLPGLAGSTDTQYF. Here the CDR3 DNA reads TGTGCCAGCAGTTTATCTCTACCCGGACTAGCGGGAAGCACAGATACGCAGTATTTT.

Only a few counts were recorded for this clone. CDR3 residues: CASSLSGGYWHF. As DNA, the CDR3 is TGTGCCAGCAGTTTATCAGGGGGGTATTGGCATTTT. J is TRBJ1-5 and V is TRBV27; D might be TRBD1 (6 bases). Trimming left V 0 bases short and J 15 bases short, with 12 bases between. This CDR3 is built from 12 residues. CDR1 and CDR2 (germline): MNHEY, SMNVEV (reference sequence).

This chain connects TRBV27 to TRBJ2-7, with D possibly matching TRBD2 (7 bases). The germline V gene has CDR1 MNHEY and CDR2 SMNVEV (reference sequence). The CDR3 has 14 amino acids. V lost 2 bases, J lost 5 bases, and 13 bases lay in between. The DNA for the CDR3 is TGTGCCAGCAGTTTAAAGGGGGGGCAAGACGAGCAGTACTTC. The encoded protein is CASSLKGGQDEQYF.

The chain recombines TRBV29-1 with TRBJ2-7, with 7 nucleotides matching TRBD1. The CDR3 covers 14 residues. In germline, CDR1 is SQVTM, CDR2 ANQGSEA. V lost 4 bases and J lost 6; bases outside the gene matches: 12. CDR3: CSVGIRTGKCEQYF. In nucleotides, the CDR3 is TGCAGCGTTGGGATTAGGACAGGTAAGTGCGAGCAGTACTTC.

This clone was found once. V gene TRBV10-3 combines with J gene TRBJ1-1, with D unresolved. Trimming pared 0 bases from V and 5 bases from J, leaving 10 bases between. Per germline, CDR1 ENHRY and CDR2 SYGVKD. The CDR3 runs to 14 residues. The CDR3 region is CAISESNIATEAFF. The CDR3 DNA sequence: TGTGCCATCAGTGAGTCAAACATAGCTACTGAAGCTTTCTTT.